This T cell receptor beta chain is drawn from a study of blood T cell repertoires in COVID-19. Study-level background: Whether acute or convalescent, the COVID-19 samples came from the United States, Italy and Spain. Nucleic acid was either cDNA or gDNA, and it came from T cells, B-cell-depleted T cells, or PBMCs.

In the original workflow: From reference gene primer amplification, estimates of nucleated cell counts were derived. TCRdb's table, derived via immunoSEQ multiplex PCR, lists solely in-frame clones and lacks some. The V and J calls and clone size were taken over from that table, and D and trimming were inferred from the DNA. This sample carries approximately 670,000 clones, about 90% of them seen once, and the ten largest clones take 0.2% to 0.3%. The TCR originated in a woman younger than 30 with acute or convalescent COVID-19. Sequenced: peripheral blood.

CDR3 sequence reads: CASLFSSYEQYF. CDR3 coding DNA: TGTGCCAGCCTATTTAGCTCCTACGAGCAGTACTTC. V usage is TRBV7-4 and J usage is TRBJ2-7; no clear D. Germline V gene data show CDR1 as SGHVT and CDR2 as SQSDAQ. With 8 bases removed from V and 0 bases from J, the gap between germline ends came to 8 bases. CDR3 length: 12 amino acids.